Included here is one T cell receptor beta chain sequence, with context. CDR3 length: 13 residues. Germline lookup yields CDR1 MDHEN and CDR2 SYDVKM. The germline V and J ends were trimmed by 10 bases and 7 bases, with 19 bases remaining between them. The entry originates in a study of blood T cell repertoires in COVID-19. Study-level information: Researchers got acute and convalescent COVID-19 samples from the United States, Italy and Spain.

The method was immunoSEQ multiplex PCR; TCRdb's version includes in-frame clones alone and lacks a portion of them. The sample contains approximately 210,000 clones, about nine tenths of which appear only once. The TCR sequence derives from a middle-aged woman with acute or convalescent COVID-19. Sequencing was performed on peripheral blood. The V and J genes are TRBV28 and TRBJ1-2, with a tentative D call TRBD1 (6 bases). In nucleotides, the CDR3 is TGTGCCATACAGGGTCTTGGTGATGGTGGCTACACCTTC. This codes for CAIQGLGDGGYTF.